A single sample gave rise to the 7 T cell receptor beta chains below, sequenced in a study of blood T cell repertoires in COVID-19. Assay used: immunoSEQ multiplex PCR; TCRdb lists only in-frame clones, some missing. Here the sample spans about 220,000 clones, 70% to 90% being singletons. Sequences were obtained from peripheral blood. All receptors come from a young woman who had recovered from COVID-19.

This clone was seen a handful of times. This chain links TRBV2 with TRBJ2-3; unclear D gene. V lost 8 bases and J lost 2, with 8 bases in between. This CDR3 has 12 residues. From germline, CDR1 is SNHLY and CDR2 FYNNEI. The CDR3 reads CASREYTDTQYF. The CDR3 DNA sequence: TGTGCCAGCCGCGAGTACACAGATACGCAGTATTTT.

To note about this clone: At the DNA level, this CDR3 is encoded by other sequences in the same sample as well. The V call is TRBV7-9, the J call TRBJ2-5, with TRBD2 identical over 9 bases. This CDR3 region has 15 residues. The germline V gene encodes CDR1 SEHNR and CDR2 FQNEAQ (reference sequence). Trimming took 1 base from V and 5 from J; bases not matched to a gene: 5. DNA for the CDR3: TGTGCCAGCAGCTTAGGGGGACTAGCTGCCGAGACCCAGTACTTC. Its translation: CASSLGGLAAETQYF.

This chain links TRBV10-2 with TRBJ1-6, with D tentatively TRBD1 (5 bases). The germline V gene has CDR1 WSHSY and CDR2 SAAADI. Trimming stripped 2 bases from V and 0 bases from J, with 8 bases between. The CDR3 is made up of 16 amino acids. The CDR3 is CASSEGGLSYNSPLHF. The CDR3 DNA is TGCGCCAGCAGTGAGGGGGGACTCTCCTATAATTCACCCCTCCACTTT.

The chain has TRBV4-3 and TRBJ2-3; 7 nucleotides match TRBD2. CDR3 length: 19 residues. The V gene's germline CDR1 is LGHNA and CDR2 YSLEER. The junction had 17 bases not matched to a gene; V was cut back by 2 bases and J by 3 bases. This chain's CDR3 is CASSQSPPGPGGKTDTQYF. The CDR3 DNA sequence: TGCGCCAGCAGCCAATCCCCCCCTGGCCCCGGGGGGAAAACAGATACGCAGTATTTT.

This clone has a handful of counts. The rearrangement uses TRBV13 and TRBJ2-5; tentative D call: TRBD2 (5 bases). Germline assignment: CDR1 PRHDT and CDR2 FYEKMQ (reference sequence). The CDR3 runs 13 residues. The V end was cut by 3 bases, the J end by 0 bases, with 5 bases between. DNA for the CDR3: TGTGCCAGCAGCTTGGAGGACCAAGAGACCCAGTACTTC. Its translation: CASSLEDQETQYF.

V gene TRBV5-4 combines with J gene TRBJ2-1, with D hard to call. V lost 4 bases to trimming and J lost 4 bases, with 21 bases between them. The length of the CDR3 is 17 residues. Germline V gene data show CDR1 as SGHNT and CDR2 as YYREEE (reference sequence). The CDR3 nucleotides are TGTGCCAGCAGCCGAATATTGACTGCATCCTCATACAATGAGCAGTTCTTC. Translating gives CASSRILTASSYNEQFF.

This clone has just a few counts. This chain links TRBV5-1 with TRBJ2-7; D remains unclear. Looked up from germline, CDR1 is SGHRS and CDR2 is YFSETQ. The CDR3 covers 14 residues. Trimming left V 4 bases short and J 5 bases short, with 16 bases between. DNA of the CDR3: TGCGCCAGCAGCCCCGACACAGTGGTCAACGAGCAGTACTTC. Translating it yields CASSPDTVVNEQYF. Drawing the rest from reference TRBV5-1 and TRBJ2-7, the complete variable domain is KAGVTQTPRYLIKTRGQQVTLSCSPISGHRSVSWYQQTPGQGLQFLFEYFSETQRNKGNFPGRFSGRQFSNSRSEMNVSTLELGDSALYLCASSPDTVVNEQYFGPGTRLTVT.